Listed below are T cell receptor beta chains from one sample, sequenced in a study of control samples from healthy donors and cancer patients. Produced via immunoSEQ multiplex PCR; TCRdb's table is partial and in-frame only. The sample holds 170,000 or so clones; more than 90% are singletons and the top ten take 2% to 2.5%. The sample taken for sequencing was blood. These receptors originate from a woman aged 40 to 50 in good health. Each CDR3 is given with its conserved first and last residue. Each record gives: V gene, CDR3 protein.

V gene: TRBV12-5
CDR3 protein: CASGLAHPRVSAYSNQPQHF

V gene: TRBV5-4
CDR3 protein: CASSLALAGITGELFF

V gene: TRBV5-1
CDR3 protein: CASSPSGGDTEAFF

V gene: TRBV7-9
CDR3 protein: CASSLYAGDGAQYF

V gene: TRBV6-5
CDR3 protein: CASSRQFGNTIYF

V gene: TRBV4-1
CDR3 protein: CASSQGREGSTEAFF

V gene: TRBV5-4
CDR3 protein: CASSLKRTDYNEQFF

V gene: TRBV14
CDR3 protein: CASSQALTGAFEAFF

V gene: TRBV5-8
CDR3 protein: CASSLGTLYHEKLFF

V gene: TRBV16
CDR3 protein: CASSSTGANYGYTF

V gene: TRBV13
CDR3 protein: CASSARRQGAKAFF

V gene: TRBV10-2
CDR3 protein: CASSPLGQYNEQFF

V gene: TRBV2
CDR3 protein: CASRGQYNEQFF

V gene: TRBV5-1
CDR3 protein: CASSLDGRPASGNTIYF

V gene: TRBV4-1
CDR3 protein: CASSPKPWGSSYEQYF

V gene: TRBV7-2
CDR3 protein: CASSLGSGDSYEQYF

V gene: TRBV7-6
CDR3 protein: CASSLVQGGTEAFF

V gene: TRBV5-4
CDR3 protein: CASSFAGGKEKLFF

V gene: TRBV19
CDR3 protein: CASSQDRGAYEQFF

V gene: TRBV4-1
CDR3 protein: CASSQAPGVDKNIQYF